This T cell receptor (beta chain) was recovered during a study of immune characterization of retroperitoneal liposarcoma. CDR1 WNHNN and CDR2 SYGVQD come from the germline V gene (reference sequence). The V gene lost 3 bases and the J gene lost 1 base, with 4 bases spanning the gap. CDR3 size: 13 residues. This clonotype has a handful of counts. TCRdb redid the calling of the PCR reads with MiXCR, one entry per CDR3 protein. Of about 10,000 distinct CDR3 sequences listed, under 35% are singletons. The origin of this receptor is a male donor with retroperitoneal liposarcoma. The sample consisted of tumor tissue. J is TRBJ2-1 and V is TRBV10-1; D is unclear. CDR3 sequence reads: CASSDRSYNEQFF. In DNA form, the CDR3 reads TGCGCCAGCAGTGACAGGTCCTACAATGAGCAGTTCTTC.